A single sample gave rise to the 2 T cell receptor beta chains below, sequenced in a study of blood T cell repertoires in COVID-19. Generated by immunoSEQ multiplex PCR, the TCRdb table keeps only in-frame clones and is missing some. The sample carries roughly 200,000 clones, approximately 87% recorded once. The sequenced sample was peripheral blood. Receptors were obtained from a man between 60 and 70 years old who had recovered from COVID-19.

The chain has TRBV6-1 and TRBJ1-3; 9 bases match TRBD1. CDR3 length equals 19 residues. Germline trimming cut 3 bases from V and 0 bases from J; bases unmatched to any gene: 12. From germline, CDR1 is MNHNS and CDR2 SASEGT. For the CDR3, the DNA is TGTGCCAGCAGTGAGACCGGGACAGGGACTCTAAGCTCTGGAAACACCATATATTTT. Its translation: CASSETGTGTLSSGNTIYF.

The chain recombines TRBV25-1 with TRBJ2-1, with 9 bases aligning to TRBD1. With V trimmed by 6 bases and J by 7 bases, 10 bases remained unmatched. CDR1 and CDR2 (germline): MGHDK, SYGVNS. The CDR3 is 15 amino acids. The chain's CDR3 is CASSPPGQGGNEQFF. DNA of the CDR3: TGTGCCAGCAGCCCGCCGGGACAGGGCGGGAATGAGCAGTTCTTC. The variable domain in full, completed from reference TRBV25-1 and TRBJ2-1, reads EADIYQTPRYLVIGTGKKITLECSQTMGHDKMYWYQQDPGMELHLIHYSYGVNSTEKGDLSSESTVSRIRTEHFPLTLESARPSHTSQYLCASSPPGQGGNEQFFGPGTRLTVL.